A selection of T cell receptor beta chains follows, all from one sample in a study of OX40 agonist ivuxolimab in advanced cancers. Produced via immunoSEQ multiplex PCR; TCRdb's table is partial and in-frame only. The sample lists about 47,000 clones, 70% to 90% occurring once. The source was CD4+ or CD8+ T cells sorted from blood, collected in a trial of the OX40 agonist ivuxolimab. These receptors were obtained from an adult with an advanced solid tumor such as melanoma, head and neck, liver or kidney cancer. Each CDR3 is given with its conserved first and last residue. The D gene is left open where the match is weak. Size tells how often a clone was seen (once, few, many) or the class of an expanded clone, and some rows leave it out.

clone_size j_call d_call v_call cdr3_aa cdr3_nt
- TRBJ2-5 - TRBV30 CAWSVGLGLQETQYF TGTGCCTGGAGTGTAGGTTTAGGGCTCCAAGAGACCCAGTACTTC
- TRBJ2-4 TRBD1 TRBV7-9 CASSLTGVGENIQYF TGTGCCAGCAGCTTAACAGGGGTGGGGGAAAACATTCAGTACTTC
- TRBJ2-7 - TRBV6-5 CASSWGTEQYF TGTGCCAGCAGTTGGGGGACAGAGCAGTACTTC
- TRBJ2-5 - TRBV2 CASSAGQGGETQYF TGTGCCAGCAGTGCTGGGCAGGGGGGGGAGACCCAGTACTTC
- TRBJ2-3 - TRBV5-1 CASSLGGGTDTQYF TGCGCCAGCAGCTTGGGGGGAGGCACAGATACGCAGTATTTT
- TRBJ2-7 - TRBV9 CASSDSYTYEQYF TGTGCCAGCTCGGACAGTTACACCTACGAGCAGTACTTC
- TRBJ1-1 - TRBV30 CAWSAENTEAFF TGTGCCTGGAGTGCTGAGAACACTGAAGCTTTCTTT
once TRBJ1-1 - TRBV19 CASSLSSFGGTEAFF TGTGCCAGTAGTTTATCGTCCTTTGGGGGCACTGAAGCTTTCTTT
- TRBJ2-5 - TRBV5-6 CASSSLPGAYQETQYF TGTGCCAGCAGCTCACTCCCTGGGGCCTACCAAGAGACCCAGTACTTC
- TRBJ1-2 - TRBV25-1 CASTGGRGYGYTF TGTGCCAGCACCGGGGGTCGGGGCTATGGCTACACCTTC
- TRBJ2-2 - TRBV27 CASSSLGGLTGELFF TGTGCCAGCAGTTCCTTAGGGGGGCTCACCGGGGAGCTGTTTTTT
medium-sized TRBJ1-1 TRBD1 TRBV18 CASSPRRQGIGEAFF TGTGCCAGCTCACCACGGAGACAGGGGATCGGTGAAGCTTTCTTT
few TRBJ2-5 - TRBV4-1 CASSPPLGETQYF TGCGCCAGCAGCCCGCCGCTGGGGGAGACCCAGTACTTC
- TRBJ1-2 - TRBV7-9 CASSLERNYGYTF TGTGCCAGCAGCTTAGAACGGAATTATGGCTACACCTTC
- TRBJ1-5 TRBD1 TRBV4-3 CASSQDVDRGTQPQHF TGCGCCAGCAGCCAAGATGTAGACAGGGGAACTCAGCCCCAGCATTTT
- TRBJ2-7 - TRBV7-8 CASRLSGGYAYEQYF TGTGCCAGCAGACTCTCGGGGGGCTACGCCTACGAGCAGTACTTC
- TRBJ1-2 - TRBV4-1 CASSQDYEGASYGYTF TGCGCCAGCAGCCAAGATTATGAAGGGGCGAGTTATGGCTACACCTTC
once TRBJ1-5 - TRBV27 CASSLSAGDSNQPQHF TGTGCCAGCAGTTTATCAGCAGGGGACAGCAATCAGCCCCAGCATTTT
- TRBJ2-7 TRBD1 TRBV7-2 CASSQDRGSSYEQYF TGTGCCAGCAGCCAGGACAGGGGCAGCTCCTACGAGCAGTACTTC
- TRBJ2-3 - TRBV11-2 CASSFPNGVSDTQYF TGTGCCAGCAGTTTTCCCAACGGGGTTAGCGATACGCAGTATTTT
- TRBJ2-2 - TRBV19 CASSIDPGFGELFF TGTGCCAGTAGTATAGATCCCGGATTCGGGGAGCTGTTTTTT
- TRBJ1-4 - TRBV6-5 CASSYSQDEKLFF TGTGCCAGCAGTTACTCCCAGGATGAAAAACTGTTTTTT
- TRBJ1-1 - TRBV6-5 CASSVDSPNTEAFF TGTGCCAGCAGTGTAGACAGCCCGAACACTGAAGCTTTCTTT
- TRBJ2-7 - TRBV7-9 CASSLAPGHRSSYEQYF TGTGCCAGCAGCCTTGCCCCGGGACACAGGAGCTCCTACGAGCAGTACTTC
- TRBJ2-2 TRBD1 TRBV7-2 CASSLEPPATGAFTGELFF TGTGCCAGCAGCTTAGAGCCCCCAGCCACAGGGGCGTTCACCGGGGAGCTGTTTTTT
- TRBJ2-3 - TRBV30 CAWDLGVSSTDTQYF TGTGCCTGGGACCTCGGGGTGTCTAGCACAGATACGCAGTATTTT
- TRBJ2-3 - TRBV11-1 CASSLWRTDTQYF TGTGCCAGCAGCTTATGGAGAACAGATACGCAGTATTTT
- TRBJ1-6 - TRBV27 CASSDRVSPLHF TGTGCCAGCAGTGACCGGGTTTCACCCCTCCACTTT
- TRBJ1-2 - TRBV19 CASSIDSESYGYTF TGTGCCAGTAGTATAGATTCAGAAAGCTATGGCTACACCTTC
- TRBJ2-7 - TRBV11-2 CASSLKNGEYYEQYF TGTGCCAGCAGCTTAAAGAACGGGGAGTACTACGAGCAGTACTTC
- TRBJ1-6 - TRBV13 CASSLEGAWNSPLHF TGTGCCAGCAGCTTAGAAGGGGCTTGGAATTCACCCCTCCACTTT
once TRBJ2-7 - TRBV30 CAWSYDSGPYEQYF TGTGCCTGGTCTTATGACAGTGGTCCCTACGAGCAGTACTTC
- TRBJ2-2 - TRBV5-4 CASSLSGQRNTGELFF TGTGCCAGCAGCTTGAGTGGACAGCGGAACACCGGGGAGCTGTTTTTT
- TRBJ2-7 - TRBV19 CASSIFGGELYEQYF TGTGCCAGTAGTATATTTGGAGGGGAACTTTACGAGCAGTACTTC
- TRBJ2-1 TRBD2 TRBV4-3 CASSPLGSGGHNEQFF TGCGCCAGCAGCCCGCTAGGTAGCGGGGGGCACAATGAGCAGTTCTTC
- TRBJ1-2 TRBD1 TRBV5-1 CASSLPGQFVGYTF TGCGCCAGCAGCTTACCGGGACAGTTTGTAGGCTACACCTTC
- TRBJ1-6 - TRBV7-2 CASRLRGGPRSYNSPLHF TGTGCCAGCAGATTACGGGGGGGCCCCCGGTCCTATAATTCACCCCTCCACTTT
- TRBJ1-2 - TRBV27 CASRGSDGYTF TGTGCCAGCAGGGGAAGCGATGGCTACACCTTC
- TRBJ2-1 TRBD2 TRBV18 CASSARTSGGAEEQFF TGTGCCAGCTCAGCCCGGACTAGCGGGGGGGCCGAAGAGCAGTTCTTC
- TRBJ2-3 TRBD2 TRBV11-3 CASSVSGGDTDTQYF TGTGCCAGCAGCGTCAGCGGGGGGGATACAGATACGCAGTATTTT
- TRBJ2-3 - TRBV2 CASSSRTTSTDTQYF TGTGCCAGCAGTTCTAGGACAACTAGCACAGATACGCAGTATTTT
once TRBJ2-2 - TRBV7-7 CASSLADGELFF TGTGCCAGCAGTCTGGCTGACGGGGAGCTGTTTTTT
- TRBJ2-7 TRBD1 TRBV4-2 CASSQAGQGAFSYEQYF TGTGCCAGCAGCCAAGCAGGACAGGGGGCTTTCTCCTACGAGCAGTACTTC
- TRBJ1-2 - TRBV30 CAWSGGWLAEGYTF TGTGCCTGGAGTGGGGGTTGGCTGGCAGAGGGCTACACCTTC
- TRBJ2-3 TRBD2 TRBV13 CASSLEGSGPSTDTQYF TGTGCCAGCAGCTTAGAAGGTAGCGGGCCTAGCACAGATACGCAGTATTTT
- TRBJ1-2 - TRBV9 CASSRPRGTPDNYGYTF TGTGCCAGCAGCCGGCCGCGCGGGACGCCGGATAACTATGGCTACACCTTC
- TRBJ1-1 - TRBV27 CASSSQGWGTEAFF TGTGCCAGCAGCTCCCAGGGATGGGGCACTGAAGCTTTCTTT
- TRBJ1-2 - TRBV2 CASSEGRGTRPPYGYTF TGTGCCAGCAGTGAAGGAAGGGGGACACGACCACCCTATGGCTACACCTTC
- TRBJ2-2 - TRBV19 CASSIGPTSTNTGELFF TGTGCCAGTAGTATAGGCCCCACTAGTACGAACACCGGGGAGCTGTTTTTT
- TRBJ2-1 TRBD1 TRBV7-9 CASSRTGVGNEQFF TGTGCCAGCAGCAGGACAGGGGTAGGCAATGAGCAGTTCTTC
once TRBJ2-3 - TRBV6-5 CASSYGGHSDTQYF TGTGCCAGCAGTTACGGGGGGCACTCAGATACGCAGTATTTT
- TRBJ1-1 - TRBV14 CASSPKGNTEAFF TGTGCCAGCAGCCCGAAGGGGAACACTGAAGCTTTCTTT
- TRBJ1-5 - TRBV6-5 CASSFGHNQPQHF TGTGCCAGCAGTTTCGGACACAATCAGCCCCAGCATTTT